This is a list of T cell receptor beta chains from one sample in a study of shared clonotypes between healthy human individuals. Produced via immunoSEQ multiplex PCR; TCRdb's table is partial and in-frame only. Counted here are around 1.9 million clones, roughly 91% occurring once; the ten biggest clones make up approximately 1.7%. Sequencing was done on a sample of naive CD8+ T cells from PBMCs. The receptors come from a man aged 18 to 30 in good health. Some clones in this sample may be carry-over from other donors' samples. Each CDR3 is given with its conserved first and last residue. The D gene is left open where the match is weak.

cdr3_aa	d_call	v_call	j_call
CASSPGDEQYF	.	TRBV5-1	TRBJ2-7
CASSRRAVLIDTGELFF	.	TRBV7-9	TRBJ2-2
CASQDIAGGPGNEQFF	TRBD2	TRBV27	TRBJ2-1
CASSLRTTSGPPGEQYF	TRBD2	TRBV27	TRBJ2-7
CASSPGTSGSQTQYF	TRBD2	TRBV27	TRBJ2-5
CATKGLAGHSSYEQYF	TRBD2	TRBV10-3	TRBJ2-7
CASSEQGFGQPQHF	.	TRBV10-1	TRBJ1-5
CSVRAGEETQYF	.	TRBV29-1	TRBJ2-5
CASSQDRVGTDTQYF	.	TRBV4-3	TRBJ2-3
CASSQGTGTGRDTEAFF	TRBD1	TRBV4-1	TRBJ1-1
CASSLNRDLNTGELFF	.	TRBV5-1	TRBJ2-2
CAWSGGRASSYNEQFF	.	TRBV30	TRBJ2-1
CASSTRGHYNEQFF	TRBD1	TRBV4-3	TRBJ2-1
CASSPQGPTEAFF	.	TRBV27	TRBJ1-1
CSVEGLRSVNEQFF	.	TRBV29-1	TRBJ2-1
CASRSWREGIKYNEQFF	TRBD2	TRBV27	TRBJ2-1
CASTDSDTQYF	.	TRBV9	TRBJ2-3
CASSLRHFHEQYF	.	TRBV27	TRBJ2-7
CASSREGRSTDTQYF	.	TRBV5-8	TRBJ2-3
CASRRTNSYNEQFF	.	TRBV27	TRBJ2-1
CASSVGRVTEAFF	.	TRBV9	TRBJ1-1
CSVCHTGTADNSPLHF	TRBD1	TRBV29-1	TRBJ1-6
CASSQGRGRQDEQYF	.	TRBV4-1	TRBJ2-7
CASSIPGQGSYNEQFF	TRBD1	TRBV19	TRBJ2-1
CASIPSGANVLTF	.	TRBV19	TRBJ2-6
CASSQDDRAPNTGELFF	TRBD1	TRBV4-2	TRBJ2-2
CASSLAEREGPGEQYF	TRBD2	TRBV5-1	TRBJ2-7
CASSLGFSGRLYNEQFF	TRBD2	TRBV5-4	TRBJ2-1
CASSRIPGQYNEQFF	.	TRBV19	TRBJ2-1
CASSLTTGWTEAFF	.	TRBV19	TRBJ1-1
CASSIARGTLYEQYF	.	TRBV5-8	TRBJ2-7